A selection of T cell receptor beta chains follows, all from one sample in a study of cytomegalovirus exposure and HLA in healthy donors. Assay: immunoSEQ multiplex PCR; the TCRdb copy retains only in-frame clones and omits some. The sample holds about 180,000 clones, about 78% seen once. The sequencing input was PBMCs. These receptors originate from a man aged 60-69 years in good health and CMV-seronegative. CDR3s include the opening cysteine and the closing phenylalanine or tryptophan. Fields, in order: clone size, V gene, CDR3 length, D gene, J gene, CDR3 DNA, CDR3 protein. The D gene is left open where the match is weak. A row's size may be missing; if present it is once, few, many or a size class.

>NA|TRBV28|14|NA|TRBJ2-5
TGTGCCAGCAGTCCAACCCAGGTCAGGGAGACCCAGTACTTC
CASSPTQVRETQYF
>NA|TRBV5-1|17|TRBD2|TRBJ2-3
TGCGCCAGCAGCTTGGGATGGACTAGCGGGAGCCCCGATACGCAGTATTTT
CASSLGWTSGSPDTQYF
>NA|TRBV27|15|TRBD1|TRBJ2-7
TGTGCCAGCAGTTTCGTCTGGGCAGGGGGCTACGAGCAGTACTTC
CASSFVWAGGYEQYF
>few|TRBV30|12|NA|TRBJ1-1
TGTGCCGGAGGGCTTTTGGGCACTGAAGCTTTCTTT
CAGGLLGTEAFF
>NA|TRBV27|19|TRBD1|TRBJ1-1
TGTGCCAGCAGCCTCTTGGGGACAGGGAAAGGTCACATGAACACTGAAGCTTTCTTT
CASSLLGTGKGHMNTEAFF
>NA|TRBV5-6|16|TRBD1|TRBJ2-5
TGTGCCAGCAGCTTGAACCCCCTGGGACAGGCAGAGACCCAGTACTTC
CASSLNPLGQAETQYF
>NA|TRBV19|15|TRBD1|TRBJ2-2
TGTGCCAGTAGTAAGCGACAGGGGTACACCGGGGAGCTGTTTTTT
CASSKRQGYTGELFF
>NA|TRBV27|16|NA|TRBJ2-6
TGTGCCAGCAGTTTATCGTTCCGGGCTGGGGCCAACGTCCTGACTTTC
CASSLSFRAGANVLTF
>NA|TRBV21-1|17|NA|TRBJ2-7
TGTGCCAGCAGCAAAGGTTACCTCGACAGGGCGACCTACGAGCAGTACTTC
CASSKGYLDRATYEQYF
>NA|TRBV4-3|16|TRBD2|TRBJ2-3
TGCGCCAGCAGCCGACTAGCGGGAGATTGGACAGATACGCAGTATTTT
CASSRLAGDWTDTQYF
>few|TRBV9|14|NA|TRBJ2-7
TGTGCCAGCAGCCCTCAAGGAGTATCCTACGAGCAGTACTTC
CASSPQGVSYEQYF
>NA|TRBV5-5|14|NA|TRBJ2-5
TGTGCCAGCAGCCTTGTCACAGGGCCGGAGACCCAGTACTTC
CASSLVTGPETQYF
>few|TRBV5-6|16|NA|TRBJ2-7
TGTGCCAGCTTTCTACAGGGTACCCGGCAGGACTACGAGCAGTACTTC
CASFLQGTRQDYEQYF
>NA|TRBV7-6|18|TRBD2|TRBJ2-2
TGTGCCAGCAGCTTGTTAATAGCGGGGGGGCCCCGCCCCGGGGAGCTGTTTTTT
CASSLLIAGGPRPGELFF
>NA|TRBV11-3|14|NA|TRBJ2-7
TGTGCCAGCAGCTTAACGGGACTCGCCCACGAGCAGTACTTC
CASSLTGLAHEQYF
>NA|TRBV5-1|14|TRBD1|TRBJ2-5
TGCGCCAGCAGCGGGGGACAGGCAGTGGAGACCCAGTACTTC
CASSGGQAVETQYF
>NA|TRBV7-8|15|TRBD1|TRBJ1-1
TGTGCCAGCAGCTCCGCAGATGGGGGACAGGGTAGAGCTTTCTTT
CASSSADGGQGRAFF
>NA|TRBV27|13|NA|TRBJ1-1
TGTGCCAGCCAACGGGTGTGGGACACTGAAGCTTTCTTT
CASQRVWDTEAFF
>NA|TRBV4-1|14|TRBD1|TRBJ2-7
TGCGCCAGCAGCCAAGAACAGGGGGCCTACGAGCAGTACTTC
CASSQEQGAYEQYF
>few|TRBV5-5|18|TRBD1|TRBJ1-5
TGTGCCAGCAGCCAAGACGGGACAGGGCTTTCGAGCAATCAGCCCCAGCATTTT
CASSQDGTGLSSNQPQHF
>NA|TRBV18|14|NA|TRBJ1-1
TGTGCCAGCTCACCACCCTCCTCGTACACTGAAGCTTTCTTT
CASSPPSSYTEAFF
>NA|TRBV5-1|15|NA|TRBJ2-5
TGCGCCAGCAGCTTCTTATCCGCAAGTCAGGAGACCCAGTACTTC
CASSFLSASQETQYF
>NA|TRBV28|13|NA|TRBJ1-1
TGTGCCAGCAGCCCGACACATAACACTGAAGCTTTCTTT
CASSPTHNTEAFF
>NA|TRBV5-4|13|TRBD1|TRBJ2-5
TGTGCCAGCAGCTGGGACAGTCAAGAGACCCAGTACTTC
CASSWDSQETQYF
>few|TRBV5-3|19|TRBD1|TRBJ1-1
TGTGCCAGATGGGGCTGGACAGGGACTATCTGGAGTGCGGACACTGAAGCTTTCTTT
CARWGWTGTIWSADTEAFF
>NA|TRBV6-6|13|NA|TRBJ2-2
TGTGCCAGCAGTGCAGGGGAGGGCGGGGAGCTGTTTTTT
CASSAGEGGELFF
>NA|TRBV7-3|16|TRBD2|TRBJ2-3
TGTGCCAGCAGCCTTTCGGGACTAGCGGGAGCAGATACGCAGTATTTT
CASSLSGLAGADTQYF